This T cell receptor beta chain was observed in a study of CD8 T cells in Susac syndrome. The CDR3 spans 17 residues. Germline V CDR1 and CDR2: PRHDT, FYEKMQ (reference sequence). V dropped 5 bases and J dropped 4 bases, with 24 bases sitting between them. RNA amounts of roughly 0.45 to 1 ug underwent reverse transcription with random hexamers. Across 54 Vbeta and 13 Jbeta, TCR beta CDR3 was amplified with immunoSEQ multiplex PCR. MiXCR, applied by TCRdb to the immunoSEQ multiplex PCR reads, yields one record per CDR3 protein. The sample consists of 150,000 to 200,000 distinct CDR3 sequences, around nine tenths of them appearing once.

The sequencing sample was made of CD4+ T cells from PBMCs. The receptor comes from a human donor with Susac syndrome. The chain combines TRBV13 with TRBJ2-7; the D gene could be TRBD1 or TRBD2 (6 bases each). The CDR3 DNA sequence: TGTGCCAGCAGCCCGCGGGGCAGGGGCTCCCTCCAGTACGAGCAGTACTTC. Protein: CASSPRGRGSLQYEQYF.